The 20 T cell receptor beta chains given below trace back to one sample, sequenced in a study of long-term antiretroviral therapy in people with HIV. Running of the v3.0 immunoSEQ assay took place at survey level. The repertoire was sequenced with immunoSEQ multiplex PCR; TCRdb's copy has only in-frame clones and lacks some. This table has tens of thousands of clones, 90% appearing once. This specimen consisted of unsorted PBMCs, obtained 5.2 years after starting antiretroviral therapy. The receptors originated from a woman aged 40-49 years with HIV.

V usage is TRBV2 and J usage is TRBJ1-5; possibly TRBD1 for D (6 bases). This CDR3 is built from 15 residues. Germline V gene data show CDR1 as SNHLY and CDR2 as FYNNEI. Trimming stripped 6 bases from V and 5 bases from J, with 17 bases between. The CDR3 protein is CASRGLGHSYQPQHF. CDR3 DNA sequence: TGTGCCAGCAGAGGCCTGGGACATAGTTATCAGCCCCAGCATTTT.

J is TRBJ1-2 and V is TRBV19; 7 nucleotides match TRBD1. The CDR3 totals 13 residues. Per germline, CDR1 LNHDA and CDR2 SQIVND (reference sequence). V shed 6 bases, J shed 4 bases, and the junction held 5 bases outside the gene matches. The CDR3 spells CASSGDSGYGYTF. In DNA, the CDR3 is TGTGCCAGTAGCGGGGACAGTGGCTATGGCTACACCTTC.

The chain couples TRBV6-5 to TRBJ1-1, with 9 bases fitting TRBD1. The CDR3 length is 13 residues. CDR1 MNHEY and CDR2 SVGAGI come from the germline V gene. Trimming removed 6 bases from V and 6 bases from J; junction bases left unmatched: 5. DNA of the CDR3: TGTGCCAGCAGAGAACAGGGGGCCCCTGAAGCTTTCTTT. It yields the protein CASREQGAPEAFF.

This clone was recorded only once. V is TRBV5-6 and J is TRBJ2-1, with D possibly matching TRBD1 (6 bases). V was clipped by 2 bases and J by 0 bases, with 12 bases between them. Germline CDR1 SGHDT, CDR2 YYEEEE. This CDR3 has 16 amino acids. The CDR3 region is CASSFRGLSSYNEQFF. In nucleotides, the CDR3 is TGTGCCAGCAGCTTCAGGGGTCTAAGCTCCTACAATGAGCAGTTCTTC.

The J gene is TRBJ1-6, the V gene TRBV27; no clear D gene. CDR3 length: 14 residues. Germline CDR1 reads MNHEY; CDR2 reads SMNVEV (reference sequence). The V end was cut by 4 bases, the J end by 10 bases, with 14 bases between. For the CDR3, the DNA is TGTGCCAGCAGTTCGACGACCCTGTTGTCACCCCTCCACTTT. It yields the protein CASSSTTLLSPLHF.

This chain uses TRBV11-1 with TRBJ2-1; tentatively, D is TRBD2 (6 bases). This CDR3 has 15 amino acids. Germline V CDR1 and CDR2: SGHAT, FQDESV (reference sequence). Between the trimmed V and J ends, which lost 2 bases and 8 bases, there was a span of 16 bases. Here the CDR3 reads CASSLTTGGVHEQFF. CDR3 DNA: TGTGCCAGCAGCTTAACAACCGGGGGTGTTCATGAGCAGTTCTTC.

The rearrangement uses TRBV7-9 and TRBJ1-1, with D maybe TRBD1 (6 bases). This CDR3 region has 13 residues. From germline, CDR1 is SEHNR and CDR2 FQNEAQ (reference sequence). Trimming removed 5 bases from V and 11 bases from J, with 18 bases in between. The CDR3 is CASSREGGVQAFF. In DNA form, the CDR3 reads TGTGCCAGCAGCCGGGAGGGGGGCGTTCAGGCTTTCTTT.

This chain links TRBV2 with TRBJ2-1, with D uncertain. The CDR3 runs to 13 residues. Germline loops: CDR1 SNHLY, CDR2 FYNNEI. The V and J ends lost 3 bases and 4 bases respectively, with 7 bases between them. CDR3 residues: CASSEPPYNEQFF. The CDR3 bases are TGTGCCAGCAGTGAGCCCCCTTACAATGAGCAGTTCTTC.

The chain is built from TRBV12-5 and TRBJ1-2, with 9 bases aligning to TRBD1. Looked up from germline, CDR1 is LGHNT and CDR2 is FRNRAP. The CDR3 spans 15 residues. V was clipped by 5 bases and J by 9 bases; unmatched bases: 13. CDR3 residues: CASGLGTGFRFSYTF. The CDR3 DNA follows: TGTGCTAGTGGTCTCGGGACAGGGTTCCGTTTTAGCTACACCTTC.

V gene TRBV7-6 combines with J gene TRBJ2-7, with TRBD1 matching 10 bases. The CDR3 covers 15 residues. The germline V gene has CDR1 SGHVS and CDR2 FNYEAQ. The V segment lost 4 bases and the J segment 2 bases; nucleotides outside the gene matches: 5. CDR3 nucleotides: TGTGCCAGCAGCTCAACGGGACAGGGGACCTACGAGCAGTACTTC. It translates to CASSSTGQGTYEQYF.

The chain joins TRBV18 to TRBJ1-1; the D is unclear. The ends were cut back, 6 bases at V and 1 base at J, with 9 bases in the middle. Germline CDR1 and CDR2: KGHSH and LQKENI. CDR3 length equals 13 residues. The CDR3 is CASSRTENTEAFF. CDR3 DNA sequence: TGTGCCAGCTCCAGGACCGAGAACACTGAAGCTTTCTTT.

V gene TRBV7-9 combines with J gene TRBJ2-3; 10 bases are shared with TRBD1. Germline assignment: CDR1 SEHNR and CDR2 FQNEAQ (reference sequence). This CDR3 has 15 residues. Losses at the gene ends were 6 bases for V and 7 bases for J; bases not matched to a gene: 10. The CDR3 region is CASSFGTGVAYTQYF. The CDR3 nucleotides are TGTGCCAGCAGTTTCGGGACAGGGGTAGCATATACGCAGTATTTT.

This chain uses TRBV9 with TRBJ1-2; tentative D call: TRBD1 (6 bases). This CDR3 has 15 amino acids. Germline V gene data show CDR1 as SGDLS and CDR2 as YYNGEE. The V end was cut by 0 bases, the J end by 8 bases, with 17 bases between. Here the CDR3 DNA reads TGTGCCAGCAGCGTAGGCACAGGGTCAGGGGTGGGCTACACCTTC. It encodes CASSVGTGSGVGYTF.

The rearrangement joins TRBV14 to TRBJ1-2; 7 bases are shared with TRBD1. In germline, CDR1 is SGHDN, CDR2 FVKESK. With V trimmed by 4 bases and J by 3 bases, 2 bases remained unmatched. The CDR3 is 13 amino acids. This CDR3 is CASSPGQDYGYTF. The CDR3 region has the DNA TGTGCCAGCAGCCCTGGACAGGACTATGGCTACACCTTC.

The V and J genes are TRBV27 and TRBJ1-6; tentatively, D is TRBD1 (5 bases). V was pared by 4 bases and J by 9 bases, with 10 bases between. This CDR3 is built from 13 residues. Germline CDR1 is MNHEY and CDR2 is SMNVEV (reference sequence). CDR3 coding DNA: TGTGCCAGCAGTTACTCTCAGGGTTCACCCCTCCACTTT. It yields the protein CASSYSQGSPLHF.

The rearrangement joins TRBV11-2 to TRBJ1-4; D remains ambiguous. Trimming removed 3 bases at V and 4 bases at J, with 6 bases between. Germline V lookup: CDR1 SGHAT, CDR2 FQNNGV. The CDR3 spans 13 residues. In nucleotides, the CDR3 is TGTGCCAGCAGCTTTCGTTATAATGAAAAACTGTTTTTT. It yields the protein CASSFRYNEKLFF.

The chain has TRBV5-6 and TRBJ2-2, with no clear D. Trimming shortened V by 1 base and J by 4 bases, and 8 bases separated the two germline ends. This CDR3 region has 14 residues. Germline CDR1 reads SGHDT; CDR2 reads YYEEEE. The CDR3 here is CASSLSPTTGELFF. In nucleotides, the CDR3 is TGTGCCAGCAGCTTGTCCCCAACCACCGGGGAGCTGTTTTTT.

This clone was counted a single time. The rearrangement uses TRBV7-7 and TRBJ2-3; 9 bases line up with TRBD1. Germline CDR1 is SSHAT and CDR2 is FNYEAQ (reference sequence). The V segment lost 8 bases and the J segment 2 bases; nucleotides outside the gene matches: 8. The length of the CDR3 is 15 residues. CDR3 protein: CASGTGIGTTDTQYF. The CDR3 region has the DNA TGTGCCAGCGGGACAGGGATCGGCACCACAGATACGCAGTATTTT.

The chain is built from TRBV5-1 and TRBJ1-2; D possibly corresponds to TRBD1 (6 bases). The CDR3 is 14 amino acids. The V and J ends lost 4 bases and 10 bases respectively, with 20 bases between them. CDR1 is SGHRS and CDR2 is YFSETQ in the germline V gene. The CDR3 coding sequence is TGCGCCAGCAGCACAGGACAGAGCACCTTAGACTACACCTTC. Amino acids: CASSTGQSTLDYTF.

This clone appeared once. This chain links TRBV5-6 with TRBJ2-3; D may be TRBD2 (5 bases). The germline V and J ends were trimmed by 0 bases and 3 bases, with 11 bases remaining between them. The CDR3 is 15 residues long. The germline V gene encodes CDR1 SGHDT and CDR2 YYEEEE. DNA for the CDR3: TGTGCCAGCAGCTTGGCACTAGACGGGACAGATACGCAGTATTTT. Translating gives CASSLALDGTDTQYF.